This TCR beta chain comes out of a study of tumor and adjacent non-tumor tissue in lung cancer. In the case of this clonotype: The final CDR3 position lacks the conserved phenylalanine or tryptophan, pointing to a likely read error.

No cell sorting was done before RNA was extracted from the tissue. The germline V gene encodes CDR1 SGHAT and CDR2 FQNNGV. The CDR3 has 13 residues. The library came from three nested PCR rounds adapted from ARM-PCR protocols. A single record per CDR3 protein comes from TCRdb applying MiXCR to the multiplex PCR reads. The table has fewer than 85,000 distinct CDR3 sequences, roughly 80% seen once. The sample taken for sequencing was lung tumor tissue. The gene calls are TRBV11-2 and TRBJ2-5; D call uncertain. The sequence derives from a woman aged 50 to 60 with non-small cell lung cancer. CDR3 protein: CDSSLSSLETQYL. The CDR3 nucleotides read TGTGACAGCAGCTTATCCAGCTTGGAGACCCAGTACTTA.